This passage covers 20 T cell receptor beta chains from one sample sequenced in a study of T cells in Graves' hyperthyroidism and ophthalmopathy. Amplified TCR beta CDR3 regions derived from RNA transcripts. The HTBI primer set drove a first-round RT-PCR of the TCR CDR3. TCRdb re-analysed the multiplex PCR reads in MiXCR, keeping a single row per CDR3 protein. This repertoire shows some 460,000 distinct CDR3 sequences, 15% to 18% found once; its top ten account for less than 15%. The source material was blood. Receptors originate from a woman aged 18 to 35 with Graves' hyperthyroidism.

This clonotype was observed at least ten times. The chain has TRBV28 and TRBJ1-2; D remains ambiguous. CDR1 is MDHEN and CDR2 is SYDVKM in the germline V gene. The length of the CDR3 is 13 residues. V was shortened by 2 bases and J by 4 bases, with 8 bases between the two germline ends. CDR3 sequence: CASSLPGFYGYTF. For the CDR3, the DNA is TGTGCCAGCAGTTTACCAGGCTTCTATGGCTACACCTTC.

CDR3 sequence reads: CASYSGGGYTF. The CDR3 DNA follows: TGTGCCAGCTATTCAGGGGGTGGCTACACCTTC. The chain combines TRBV2 with TRBJ1-2, with TRBD1 matching over 7 bases. V shed 8 bases, J shed 7 bases, and the junction held 4 bases outside the gene matches. The CDR3 spans 11 residues. Germline V lookup: CDR1 SNHLY, CDR2 FYNNEI.

The genes are TRBV5-1 and TRBJ2-7, with D tentatively TRBD2 (5 bases). V was clipped by 4 bases and J by 7 bases, with 15 bases between them. The CDR3 has 13 amino acids. In germline, CDR1 is SGHRS, CDR2 YFSETQ. CDR3 loop: CASSPREVEEQYF. As DNA, the CDR3 is TGCGCCAGCAGCCCCCGGGAAGTAGAAGAGCAGTACTTC.

There are many counts of this clonotype. The chain links TRBV20-1 to TRBJ2-6; D gene unclear. Trimming removed 6 bases at V and 4 bases at J, with 10 bases between. Per germline, CDR1 DFQATT and CDR2 SNEGSKA (reference sequence). The CDR3 totals 13 residues. The CDR3 region has the DNA TGCAGTGCCAAGTTAAGGGGGGCCAACGTCCTGACTTTC. This gives the protein CSAKLRGANVLTF.

The chain links TRBV19 to TRBJ2-7; either TRBD1 or TRBD2 may fit D (5 bases each). Germline lookup yields CDR1 LNHDA and CDR2 SQIVND (reference sequence). Trimming took 3 bases from V and 9 from J, leaving 15 bases between them. The CDR3 runs 13 residues. The CDR3 nucleotides read TGTGCCAGTAGTATGGGGATCAGGGAGAGGCAGTACTTC. Translation: CASSMGIRERQYF.

This clonotype was observed a handful of times. The rearrangement uses TRBV5-1 and TRBJ2-5; TRBD1 matches 7 bases. Per germline, CDR1 SGHRS and CDR2 YFSETQ. V was clipped by 2 bases and J by 1 base; unmatched bases: 2. The CDR3 has 14 residues. CDR3 nucleotides: TGCGCCAGCAGCTTTCGGGACAGCCAAGAGACCCAGTACTTC. This sequence encodes CASSFRDSQETQYF.

This clonotype was recorded at least ten times. The chain uses TRBV2 and TRBJ1-2; the match to TRBD1 covers 8 bases. Germline V gene sequence: CDR1 SNHLY, CDR2 FYNNEI. V lost 5 bases and J lost 5; bases outside the gene matches: 7. The CDR3 consists of 14 residues. This CDR3 is CASSSRQGRYGYTF. CDR3 nucleotide sequence: TGTGCCAGCAGTTCACGACAGGGGAGGTATGGCTACACCTTC.

Many counts were recorded for this clonotype. CDR3 nucleotides: TGTGCCAGTGACAGGGTAGGAGCAGGAGCTTTCTTT. Translating gives CASDRVGAGAFF. The V and J genes are TRBV2 and TRBJ1-1; 7 bases align to TRBD1. The CDR3 spans 12 residues. V was pared by 9 bases and J by 10 bases, with 11 bases of the junction left unmatched. Germline V gene lookup returns CDR1 SNHLY and CDR2 FYNNEI. Using reference TRBV2 and TRBJ1-1 for the parts outside the CDR3, the full variable domain is EPEVTQTPSHQVTQMGQEVILRCVPISNHLYFYWYRQILGQKVEFLVSFYNNEISEKSEIFDDQFSVERPDGSNFTLKIRSTKLEDSAMYFCASDRVGAGAFFGQGTRLTVV.

This clonotype was seen many times. V gene TRBV20-1 combines with J gene TRBJ2-3; 13 bases align to TRBD2. The V gene's germline CDR1 is DFQATT and CDR2 SNEGSKA (reference sequence). This CDR3 has 16 residues. Losses at the gene ends were 3 bases for V and 11 bases for J; bases not matched to a gene: 14. The CDR3 nucleotides read TGCAGTGCTAGGACCCCTGGACTAGCGGGGGCGGGAAAGCAGTATTTT. It yields the protein CSARTPGLAGAGKQYF.

This clonotype was seen repeatedly, ten times or more. Written as DNA, the CDR3 is TGTGCCAGCAGCCAAGGGACAAGAAACACCATATATTTT. Protein product: CASSQGTRNTIYF. The V call is TRBV3-1, the J call TRBJ1-3; the D gene is possibly TRBD1 (5 bases). Germline V lookup: CDR1 LGHDT, CDR2 YNNKEL (reference sequence). The CDR3 runs 13 residues. The V gene lost 1 base and the J gene lost 5 bases, with 6 bases spanning the gap.

This clonotype has at least ten counts. The chain employs TRBV11-3 and TRBJ2-1, with 7 bases aligning to TRBD2. The V and J ends lost 1 base and 4 bases, in that order; junction bases with no gene match: 10. The CDR3 sequence is 17 residues long. Germline CDR1 reads SGHNT; CDR2 reads YENEEA. CDR3 in amino acids: CASSLGKWREPYNEQFF. CDR3 bases: TGTGCCAGCAGCTTAGGGAAGTGGCGGGAGCCTTACAATGAGCAGTTCTTC.

J is TRBJ2-2 and V is TRBV7-6; 7 bases match TRBD2. The V segment lost 7 bases and the J segment 7 bases; nucleotides outside the gene matches: 12. Germline CDR1 and CDR2: SGHVS and FNYEAQ. The CDR3 extends over 15 amino acids. The chain's CDR3 is CASNPLASEGGELFF. Here the CDR3 DNA reads TGTGCCAGCAACCCACTAGCGTCGGAGGGCGGGGAGCTGTTTTTT.

In its sample, this clonotype was seen a few times. The chain joins TRBV6-5 to TRBJ2-1, with 14 bases lining up with TRBD2. The J segment lost 0 bases and the V segment lost 0 bases, leaving 1 base of the junction unmatched. Looked up from germline, CDR1 is MNHEY and CDR2 is SVGAGI. This CDR3 is built from 18 residues. The CDR3 DNA is TGTGCCAGCAGTTACTCAGGGACTAGCGGGAGCTCCTACAATGAGCAGTTCTTC. This gives the protein CASSYSGTSGSSYNEQFF.

The rearrangement uses TRBV4-1 and TRBJ2-1; D not resolved. The CDR3 runs 12 residues. Germline CDR1 is MGHRA and CDR2 is YSYEKL. V lost 5 bases, J lost 6 bases, and 8 bases lay in between. The CDR3 region is CASSEVGNEQFF. Here the CDR3 DNA reads TGCGCCAGCAGCGAAGTTGGCAATGAGCAGTTCTTC.

This chain links TRBV5-1 with TRBJ1-2, with a possible D match to TRBD1 (6 bases). Germline CDR1 and CDR2: SGHRS and YFSETQ. The V and J ends lost 4 bases and 7 bases respectively, with 20 bases between them. There are 15 residues in the CDR3. The CDR3 DNA follows: TGCGCCAGCAGCCTTTCCCAGGGGCCCGTCTCTGGCTACACCTTC. Encoded protein: CASSLSQGPVSGYTF.

The sample holds many counts of this clonotype. The V gene is TRBV11-1, the J gene TRBJ2-7; D uncertain. The germline CDR1 and CDR2 sequences are SGHAT and FQDESV (reference sequence). V gave up 3 bases and J gave up 5 bases, with 5 bases separating them. This CDR3 spans 11 amino acids. CDR3 sequence reads: CASSLTHEQYF. Written as DNA, the CDR3 is TGTGCCAGCAGCTTGACTCACGAGCAGTACTTC.

V usage is TRBV4-1 and J usage is TRBJ2-1, with 8 bases matching TRBD1. The CDR3 is 15 amino acids. With V trimmed by 4 bases and J by 9 bases, 11 bases remained unmatched. Germline CDR1 and CDR2: MGHRA and YSYEKL. The CDR3 spells CASSRSSLQGGEQFF. The CDR3, as DNA: TGCGCCAGCAGCCGCTCTTCGTTACAGGGGGGTGAGCAGTTCTTC.

The table lists this clonotype with many counts. The chain is built from TRBV2 and TRBJ1-1; D unresolved. The V and J ends lost 8 bases and 10 bases respectively, with 14 bases between them. The CDR3 length is 11 residues. CDR1 is SNHLY, CDR2 FYNNEI, per germline. The CDR3, as DNA: TGTGCCAGCGGATCCGGTCTTGGAGCTTTCTTT. This encodes CASGSGLGAFF.

The rearrangement uses TRBV5-1 and TRBJ2-5; D possibly corresponds to TRBD2 (7 bases). This CDR3 spans 13 amino acids. Per germline, CDR1 SGHRS and CDR2 YFSETQ. V was trimmed by 6 bases and J by 5 bases, leaving 14 bases between them. CDR3 loop: CASMRRGGETQYF. CDR3 nucleotide sequence: TGCGCCAGCATGAGAAGGGGGGGGGAGACCCAGTACTTC.

This clonotype was recorded a few times. The genes are TRBV7-9 and TRBJ1-2, with a weak D call TRBD1 (5 bases). The length of the CDR3 is 14 residues. V lost 4 bases to trimming and J lost 7 bases, with 16 bases between them. Germline V gene lookup returns CDR1 SEHNR and CDR2 FQNEAQ (reference sequence). For the CDR3, the DNA is TGTGCCAGCAGCTCGCAGGGATTCTTAAGTGGCTACACCTTC. Its translation: CASSSQGFLSGYTF. Full variable domain (outside the CDR3, taken from reference TRBV7-9 and TRBJ1-2): DTGVSQNPRHKITKRGQNVTFRCDPISEHNRLYWYRQTLGQGPEFLTYFQNEAQLEKSRLLSDRFSAERPKGSFSTLEIQRTEQGDSAMYLCASSSQGFLSGYTFGSGTRLTVV.